This T cell receptor (beta chain) was obtained from a study of blood T cell repertoires in COVID-19. Study-level background: PBMCs, B-cell-depleted T cells, or T cells were the source of the cDNA or gDNA that made up the material.

Method: immunoSEQ multiplex PCR; TCRdb's copy keeps in-frame clones and lacks some. Here the sample spans a few hundred thousand clones, 70% to 90% being singletons. This CDR3 is 13 amino acids long. Germline-derived CDR1 and CDR2 are GTSNPN and SVGIG (reference sequence). The V gene lost 5 bases and the J gene lost 1 base, with 12 bases spanning the gap. V gene TRBV30 combines with J gene TRBJ2-7, with a possible D match to TRBD2 (6 bases). Sequenced input: PBMCs or T cells enriched from blood (not recorded which). The TCR was taken from a middle-aged woman with acute COVID-19. The CDR3 sequence: CAWQTRSSYEQYF. The CDR3 bases are TGTGCCTGGCAGACTAGGTCGTCCTACGAGCAGTACTTC.